Listed below are T cell receptor beta chains from one sample, sequenced in a study of identical twins. MiXCR, run by TCRdb on the 5' RACE reads, gives a single entry per CDR3 protein. There are about 500,000 distinct CDR3 sequences in the sample; roughly an eighth occur only once, and approximately 0.9% lies in the top ten. This sample also belongs to another study, concerning yellow fever vaccine responses in identical twins.

The sample taken for sequencing was CD4+ T cells sorted from blood. Receptors were obtained from a woman aged 18-35 years in good health. Both conserved end residues are part of each CDR3. The D gene is left open where the match is weak. Not all rows give a size; the values are once, few, many and, for expanded clones, a class.

d_gene	len	v_gene	abundance	j_gene	CDR3nt	CDR3aa
-	15	TRBV20-1	few	TRBJ2-1	TGCAGTGCTACCCCAGGGGCTAGCGCCTACAATGAGCAGTTCTTC	CSATPGASAYNEQFF
-	14	TRBV7-2	few	TRBJ2-7	TGTGCCAGCAGCCAAAACCAGCCCCCATACGAGCAGTACTTC	CASSQNQPPYEQYF
TRBD1	16	TRBV7-3	-	TRBJ2-3	TGTGCCAGCAGCATGGACAGGGTTTCAGGAACAGATACGCAGTATTTT	CASSMDRVSGTDTQYF
-	12	TRBV29-1	many	TRBJ2-2	TGCAGCGTCGCGGAGGTGTACGGGGAGCTGTTTTTT	CSVAEVYGELFF
-	13	TRBV20-1	-	TRBJ1-1	TGCAGTGCTGCCCCTATTGTGAACACTGAAGCTTTCTTT	CSAAPIVNTEAFF
-	13	TRBV6-1	-	TRBJ2-7	TGTGCCAGCAGTGAAAAAGAAGACTCGGCGGAGTACTTC	CASSEKEDSAEYF
-	16	TRBV7-7	few	TRBJ2-3	TGTGCTAGCAGCCCGATTTCTATCTCTAGCACAGATACGCAGTATTTT	CASSPISISSTDTQYF
-	15	TRBV12-3/TRBV12-4	-	TRBJ2-1	TGTGCCAGCAGTTTCCGAAGCGGTTACTACAATGAGCAGTTCTTC	CASSFRSGYYNEQFF
TRBD1	14	TRBV28	-	TRBJ1-4	TGTGCCAGCAGTTTTGACAGGGAAGAGGAAAAACTGTTTTTT	CASSFDREEEKLFF
-	14	TRBV10-3	-	TRBJ2-5	TGTGCCATCAAGGACGAGCGCCCAAGGGCGACCCAGTACTTC	CAIKDERPRATQYF
TRBD2	13	TRBV29-1	-	TRBJ2-1	TGCAGCGTTCTCCGTAGCGGGAACAATGAGCAGTTCTTC	CSVLRSGNNEQFF
-	13	TRBV6-1	few	TRBJ2-7	TGTGCCAGCAACCGCGGTGGGGGGCGCGAGCAGTACTTC	CASNRGGGREQYF
-	15	TRBV6-2/TRBV6-3	-	TRBJ2-1	TGTGCCAGCAGTTACTCGAATCCGGGTGGCGATGAGCAGTTCTTC	CASSYSNPGGDEQFF
-	17	TRBV27	-	TRBJ2-3	TGTGCCAGCAGTTTAGTTACTATCGGTATTGGGGCAGATACGCAGTATTTT	CASSLVTIGIGADTQYF
TRBD1	15	TRBV7-9	-	TRBJ2-2	TGTGCCAGCAGCTTATCAGGACAGGGGCCCGGGGAGCTGTTTTTT	CASSLSGQGPGELFF
-	14	TRBV6-5	few	TRBJ2-2	TGTGCCAGCAGTTCCTTCCCTAGTCAAGGGGAGCTGTTTTTT	CASSSFPSQGELFF
-	12	TRBV11-2	many	TRBJ2-7	TGTGCCAGCGGAACCCTCTCCTACGAGCAGTACTTC	CASGTLSYEQYF
TRBD2	16	TRBV10-3	many	TRBJ2-1	TGTGCCATCAAGTCGTCTAGCGGGGTGGACAACAATGAGCAGTTCTTC	CAIKSSSGVDNNEQFF
-	15	TRBV25-1	few	TRBJ2-5	TGTGCCAGCAGTGAATTAATAGGGATGGGAGAGACCCAGTACTTC	CASSELIGMGETQYF
-	12	TRBV11-3	many	TRBJ1-6	TGTGCCGCGGGCAGAGTGAGTTCACCCCTCCACTTT	CAAGRVSSPLHF
TRBD1	14	TRBV7-2	-	TRBJ2-7	TGTGCCAGCAGCGTCCGGGACAGGGTGGCGGAGCAGTACTTC	CASSVRDRVAEQYF
TRBD2	18	TRBV4-3	few	TRBJ2-1	TGCGCCAGCAGCCAAGTCCCAAAGACTAGCGGAGTCTACAATGAGCAGTTCTTC	CASSQVPKTSGVYNEQFF